These 14 T cell receptor beta chains were all obtained from the same sample, sequenced in a study of T cells in Graves' hyperthyroidism and ophthalmopathy. Amplified regions were TCR beta CDR3 sequences from RNA transcripts. HTBI primers were employed in a first-round RT-PCR of the TCR CDR3. TCRdb re-analysed the multiplex PCR reads in MiXCR, keeping a single row per CDR3 protein. This sample has approximately 380,000 distinct CDR3 sequences; 15% to 20% occur once, and the top ten carry around 4%. Sequenced: blood. Receptors were obtained from a woman younger than 30 with Graves' hyperthyroidism.

This clonotype was counted ten times or more. The V and J genes are TRBV12-3 or TRBV12-4 and TRBJ2-7; D is possibly TRBD1 (6 bases). V lost 4 bases and J lost 7, with 23 bases in between. The CDR3 loop spans 16 amino acids. The CDR3 region has the DNA TGTGCCAGCAGTTCCCCCAGGGGCAGGTCCCGCGGGGAGCAGTACTTC. Translating it yields CASSSPRGRSRGEQYF.

There are a few counts of this clonotype. The chain recombines TRBV6-1 with TRBJ1-5; TRBD1 matches at 7 bases. Germline V CDR1 and CDR2: MNHNS, SASEGT. The CDR3 is made up of 15 amino acids. The V gene end was trimmed by 3 bases and the J gene end by 5 bases; junction bases not matched to a gene: 7. DNA for the CDR3: TGTGCCAGCAGTGATATGGCAGGGGGATATCAGCCCCAGCATTTT. This gives the protein CASSDMAGGYQPQHF.

This clonotype came up many times. The chain couples TRBV3-1 to TRBJ1-1; D is possibly TRBD1 (6 bases). In germline, CDR1 is LGHDT, CDR2 YNNKEL (reference sequence). This CDR3 has 16 residues. Trimming took 2 bases from V and 1 from J, leaving 14 bases between them. The CDR3 sequence: CASSQSGQRPNTEAFF. DNA of the CDR3: TGTGCCAGCAGCCAATCCGGACAGAGGCCGAACACTGAAGCTTTCTTT. The full variable domain, with the rest looked up from reference TRBV3-1 and TRBJ1-1, is DTAVSQTPKYLVTQMGNDKSIKCEQNLGHDTMYWYKQDSKKFLKIMFSYNNKELIINETVPNRFSPKSPDKAHLNLHINSLELGDSAVYFCASSQSGQRPNTEAFFGQGTRLTVV.

In regard to this clonotype: Possible read error: a much larger clone is one base away. This chain joins TRBV12-3 or TRBV12-4 and TRBJ1-1; TRBD1 aligns across 7 bases. The V segment lost 6 bases and the J segment 7 bases; nucleotides outside the gene matches: 5. CDR3 size: 12 residues. CDR3 amino acids: CASSSGQNEAFF. The DNA of the CDR3 is TGTGCCAGCAGCTCGGGACAGAATGAAGCTTTCTTT.

In its sample, this clonotype was seen a few times. J is TRBJ1-2 and V is TRBV25-1, with D tentatively TRBD1 (5 bases). The CDR3 has 13 residues. CDR1 and CDR2 from the germline V gene are MGHDK and SYGVNS. Deletions cut 2 bases from V and 7 bases from J, with 11 bases between. The CDR3 DNA reads TGTGCCAGCAGTGAACAGGGATGGGGTGGCTACACCTTC. Residues: CASSEQGWGGYTF.

Note on this clonotype: This may be a read error: a much more frequent sequence differs by one nucleotide. The chain couples TRBV20-1 to TRBJ2-7, with a tentative D call TRBD2 (7 bases). Germline V CDR1 and CDR2: DFQATT, SNEGSKA (reference sequence). The CDR3 extends over 14 amino acids. The germline V and J ends were trimmed by 6 bases and 6 bases, with 21 bases remaining between them. The chain's CDR3 is CSARRGAYRAEQYF. The DNA for the CDR3 is TGCAGTGCCAGACGGGGGGCATATCGGGCCGAGCAGTACTTC.

This clonotype was counted ten times or more. The V gene is TRBV6-5, the J gene TRBJ1-2; TRBD1 is a possible D gene (6 bases). CDR1 is MNHEY, CDR2 SVGAGI, per germline. This CDR3 has 15 amino acids. Deletions cut 2 bases from V and 5 bases from J, with 15 bases between. The CDR3 region has the DNA TGTGCCAGCAGTTACCCCGGCGCAGGGACATATGGCTACACCTTC. Its protein product is CASSYPGAGTYGYTF.

This clonotype was seen many times. The V call is TRBV4-2, the J call TRBJ2-7; 9 nucleotides agree with TRBD1. The V and J ends lost 3 bases and 4 bases, in that order; junction bases with no gene match: 4. Germline CDR1 and CDR2: LGHNA and YNFKEQ. The CDR3 sequence is 14 residues long. In nucleotides, the CDR3 is TGTGCCAGCAGCCAGTCGGGACAGGGTTACGAGCAGTACTTC. It yields the protein CASSQSGQGYEQYF.

This clonotype was seen at least ten times. The chain employs TRBV27 and TRBJ2-7; D gene unclear. Trimming removed 3 bases from V and 1 base from J, with 10 bases in between. The CDR3 sequence is 14 residues long. Germline loops: CDR1 MNHEY, CDR2 SMNVEV (reference sequence). The CDR3, as DNA: TGTGCCAGCAGTTTGATATACCCTTCCTACGAGCAGTACTTC. It encodes CASSLIYPSYEQYF.

The table lists this clonotype with many counts. The chain employs TRBV4-1 and TRBJ1-1; D call uncertain. The CDR3 has 14 residues. Germline V gene data show CDR1 as MGHRA and CDR2 as YSYEKL. Trimming removed 6 bases at V and 5 bases at J, with 16 bases between. The CDR3 loop reads CASSPDPRGTEAFF. The CDR3 DNA is TGCGCCAGCAGTCCGGACCCGAGAGGGACTGAAGCTTTCTTT.

This clonotype was observed many times. Mismatch with germline at one junction end may stem from a read error. The rearrangement joins TRBV6-1 to TRBJ2-4, with a possible D match to TRBD1 (6 bases). This CDR3 region has 15 residues. Germline V CDR1 and CDR2: MNHNS, SASEGT. CDR3 sequence: CASSEGVAEGDIQYF. The CDR3 nucleotides are TGTGCCAGCAGCGAAGGGGTCGCCGAGGGGGACATTCAGTACTTC.

This clonotype was seen many times. The rearrangement uses TRBV29-1 and TRBJ2-7; 10 nucleotides align to TRBD2. CDR1 and CDR2 (germline): SQVTM, ANQGSEA. The CDR3 sequence is 13 residues long. V lost 5 bases to trimming and J lost 3 bases; unmatched junction nucleotides: 4. The CDR3 spells CSVFTSGVYEQYF. The CDR3 bases are TGCAGCGTTTTTACTAGCGGGGTCTACGAGCAGTACTTC.

This clonotype was counted at least ten times. The chain has TRBV6-1 and TRBJ2-2; D possibly corresponds to TRBD2 (6 bases). Trimming took 4 bases from V and 0 from J, leaving 9 bases between them. There are 15 residues in the CDR3. Looked up from germline, CDR1 is MNHNS and CDR2 is SASEGT. DNA for the CDR3: TGTGCCAGCAGTGTAGCGGCGACGAACACCGGGGAGCTGTTTTTT. It yields the protein CASSVAATNTGELFF.

This clonotype was seen many times. V gene TRBV5-1 combines with J gene TRBJ1-5; D not certain. CDR1 and CDR2 from the germline V gene are SGHRS and YFSETQ. V lost 0 bases to trimming and J lost 1 base, with 8 bases between them. The CDR3 is made up of 15 amino acids. The chain's CDR3 is CASSLVAGSNQPQHF. The CDR3 DNA reads as TGCGCCAGCAGCTTGGTCGCGGGGAGCAATCAGCCCCAGCATTTT. The whole variable domain, remainder taken from reference TRBV5-1 and TRBJ1-5, is KAGVTQTPRYLIKTRGQQVTLSCSPISGHRSVSWYQQTPGQGLQFLFEYFSETQRNKGNFPGRFSGRQFSNSRSEMNVSTLELGDSALYLCASSLVAGSNQPQHFGDGTRLSIL.